This entry concerns a single T cell receptor (beta chain). The targeted sequencing depth was 1 in 200,000 to 1 in 1 million T cells. Sequencing used immunoSEQ multiplex PCR; TCRdb keeps in-frame clones, though not all of them. The sample lists some 47,000 clones, 45% to 60% occurring once. Per the germline V gene, CDR1 is MNHEY and CDR2 is SVGAGI. V lost 5 bases and J lost 7, with 14 bases in between. The CDR3 is 13 residues long. The sample is drawn from a study of cytotoxic CD8 clonotypes in ibrutinib-treated CLL. Study-wide context: The average sample held roughly 250,000 productive templates and about 99,000 productive rearrangements.

This clonotype was obtained from a human donor with chronic lymphocytic leukemia. The genes are TRBV6-5 and TRBJ1-2; D remains unclear. Sample: PBMCs, taken after 24 months of ibrutinib treatment. CDR3 coding DNA: TGTGCCAGCAGTGATGGGCCGGCCATTGGCTACACCTTC. This gives the protein CASSDGPAIGYTF.